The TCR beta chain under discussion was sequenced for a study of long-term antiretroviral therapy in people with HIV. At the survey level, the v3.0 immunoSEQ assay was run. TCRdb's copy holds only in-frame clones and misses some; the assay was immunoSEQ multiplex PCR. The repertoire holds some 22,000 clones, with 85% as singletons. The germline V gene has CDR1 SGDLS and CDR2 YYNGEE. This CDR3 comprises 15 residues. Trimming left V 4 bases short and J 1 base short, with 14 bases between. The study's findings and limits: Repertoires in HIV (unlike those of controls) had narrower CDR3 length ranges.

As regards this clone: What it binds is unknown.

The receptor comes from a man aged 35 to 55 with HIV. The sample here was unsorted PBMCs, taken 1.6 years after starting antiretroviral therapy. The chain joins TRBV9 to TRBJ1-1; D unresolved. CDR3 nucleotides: TGTGCCAGCAGCCTATACCTTTCAGGGAACACTGAAGCTTTCTTT. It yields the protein CASSLYLSGNTEAFF.